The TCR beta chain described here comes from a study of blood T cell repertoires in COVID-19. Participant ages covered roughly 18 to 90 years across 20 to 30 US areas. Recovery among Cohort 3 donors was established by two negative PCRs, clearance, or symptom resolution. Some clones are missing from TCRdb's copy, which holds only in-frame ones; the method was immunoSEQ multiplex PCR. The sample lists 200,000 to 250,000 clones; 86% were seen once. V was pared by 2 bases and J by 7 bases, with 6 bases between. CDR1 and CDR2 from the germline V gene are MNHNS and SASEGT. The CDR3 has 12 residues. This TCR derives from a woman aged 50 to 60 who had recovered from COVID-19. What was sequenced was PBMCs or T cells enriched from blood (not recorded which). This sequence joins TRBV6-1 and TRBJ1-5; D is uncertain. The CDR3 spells CASSEILQPQHF. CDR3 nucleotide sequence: TGTGCCAGCAGTGAAATATTGCAGCCCCAGCATTTT.